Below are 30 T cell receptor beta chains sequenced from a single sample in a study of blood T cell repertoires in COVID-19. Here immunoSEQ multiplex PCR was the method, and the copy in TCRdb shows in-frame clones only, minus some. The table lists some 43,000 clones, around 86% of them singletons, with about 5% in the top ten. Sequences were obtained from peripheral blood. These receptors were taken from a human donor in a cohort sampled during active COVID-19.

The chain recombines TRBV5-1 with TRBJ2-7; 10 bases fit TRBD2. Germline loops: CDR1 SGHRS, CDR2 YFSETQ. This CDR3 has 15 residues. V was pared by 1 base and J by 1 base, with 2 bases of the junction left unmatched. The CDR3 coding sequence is TGCGCCAGCAGCTTGACTAGCGGGGATTCCTACGAGCAGTACTTC. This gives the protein CASSLTSGDSYEQYF.

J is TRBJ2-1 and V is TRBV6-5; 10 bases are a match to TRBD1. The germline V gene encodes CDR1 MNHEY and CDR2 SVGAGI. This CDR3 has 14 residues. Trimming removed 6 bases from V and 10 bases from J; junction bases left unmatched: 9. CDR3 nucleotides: TGTGCCAGCAGAAATCCCGACAGGGGGCTCGAGCAGTTCTTC. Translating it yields CASRNPDRGLEQFF.

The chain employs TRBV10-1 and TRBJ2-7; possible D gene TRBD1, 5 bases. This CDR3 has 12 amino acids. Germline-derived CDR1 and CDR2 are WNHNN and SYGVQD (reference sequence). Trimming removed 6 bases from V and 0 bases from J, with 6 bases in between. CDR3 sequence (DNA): TGCGCCAGCAGAGGGGACTCCTACGAGCAGTACTTC. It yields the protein CASRGDSYEQYF.

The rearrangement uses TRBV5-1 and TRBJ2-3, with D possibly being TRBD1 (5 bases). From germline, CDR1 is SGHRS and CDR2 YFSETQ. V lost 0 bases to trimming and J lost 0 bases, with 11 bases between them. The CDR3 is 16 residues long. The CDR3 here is CASSLGRTLSTDTQYF. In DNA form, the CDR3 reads TGCGCCAGCAGCTTGGGACGGACATTAAGCACAGATACGCAGTATTTT.

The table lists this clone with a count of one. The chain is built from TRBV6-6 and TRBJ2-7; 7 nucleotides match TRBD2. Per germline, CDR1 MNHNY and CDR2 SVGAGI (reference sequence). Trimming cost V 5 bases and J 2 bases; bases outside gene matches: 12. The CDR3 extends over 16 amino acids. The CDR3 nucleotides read TGTGCCAGCAGTCCCTCGAGCGGGAAGACACCCTACGAGCAGTACTTC. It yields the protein CASSPSSGKTPYEQYF.

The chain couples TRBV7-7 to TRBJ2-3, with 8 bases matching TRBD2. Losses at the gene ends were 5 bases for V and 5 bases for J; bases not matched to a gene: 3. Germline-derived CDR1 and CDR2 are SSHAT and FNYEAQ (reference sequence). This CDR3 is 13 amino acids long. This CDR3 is CASSREGIDTQYF. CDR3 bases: TGTGCCAGCAGCCGGGAGGGAATAGATACGCAGTATTTT.

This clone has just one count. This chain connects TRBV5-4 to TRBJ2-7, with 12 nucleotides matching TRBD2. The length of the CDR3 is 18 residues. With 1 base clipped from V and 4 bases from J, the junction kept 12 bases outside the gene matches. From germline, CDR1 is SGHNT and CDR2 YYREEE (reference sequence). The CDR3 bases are TGTGCCAGCAGCTTGCGTCTAGCGGGAGGGCCGTTTGAGTACGAGCAGTACTTC. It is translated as CASSLRLAGGPFEYEQYF.

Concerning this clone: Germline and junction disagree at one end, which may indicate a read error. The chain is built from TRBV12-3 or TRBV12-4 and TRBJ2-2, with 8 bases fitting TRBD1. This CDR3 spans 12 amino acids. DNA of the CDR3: TGTGCAAGCACAGGGGGGACCGGGGAGCTGTTTTTT. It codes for CASTGGTGELFF.

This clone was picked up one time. CDR3 region: CASSRDRDYGYTF. CDR3 DNA: TGTGCCAGCAGCCGGGACAGGGACTATGGCTACACCTTC. The V call is TRBV28, the J call TRBJ1-2, with 9 bases that match TRBD1. Trimming at V came to 6 bases and at J to 3 bases, leaving 2 bases not matched to a gene. Germline assignment: CDR1 MDHEN and CDR2 SYDVKM. This CDR3 is 13 amino acids long.

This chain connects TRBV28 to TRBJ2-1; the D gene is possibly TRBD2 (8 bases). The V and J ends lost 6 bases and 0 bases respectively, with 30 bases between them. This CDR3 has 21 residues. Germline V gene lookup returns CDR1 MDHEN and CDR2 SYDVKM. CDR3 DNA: TGTGCCAGCAGCCGTATTAGGCGGACAGGAACTAGCGGAAGCTCCTACAATGAGCAGTTCTTC. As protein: CASSRIRRTGTSGSSYNEQFF.

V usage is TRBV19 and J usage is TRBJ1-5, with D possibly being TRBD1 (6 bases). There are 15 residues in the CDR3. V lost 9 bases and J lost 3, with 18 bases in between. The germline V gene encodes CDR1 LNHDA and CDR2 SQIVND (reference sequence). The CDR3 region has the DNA TGTGCCAGCCGAATGACAGGTTTTACCAATCAGCCCCAGCATTTT. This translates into CASRMTGFTNQPQHF.

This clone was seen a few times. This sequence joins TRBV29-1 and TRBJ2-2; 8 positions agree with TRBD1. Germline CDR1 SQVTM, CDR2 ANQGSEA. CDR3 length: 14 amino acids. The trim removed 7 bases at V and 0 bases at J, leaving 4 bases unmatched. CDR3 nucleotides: TGCAGCGCTACAGGGGGAACGAACACCGGGGAGCTGTTTTTT. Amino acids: CSATGGTNTGELFF.

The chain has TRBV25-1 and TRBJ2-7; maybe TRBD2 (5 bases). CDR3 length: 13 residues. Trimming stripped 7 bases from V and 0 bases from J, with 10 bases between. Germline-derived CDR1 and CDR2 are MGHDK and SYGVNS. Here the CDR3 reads CASMGRTSYEQYF. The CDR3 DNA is TGTGCCAGCATGGGGAGAACCTCCTACGAGCAGTACTTC.

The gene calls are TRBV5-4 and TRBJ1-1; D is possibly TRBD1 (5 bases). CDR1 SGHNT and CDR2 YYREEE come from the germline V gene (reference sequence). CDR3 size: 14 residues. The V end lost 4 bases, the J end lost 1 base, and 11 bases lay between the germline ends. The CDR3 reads CASSQTGRNTEAFF. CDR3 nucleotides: TGTGCCAGCAGCCAAACAGGACGGAACACTGAAGCTTTCTTT.

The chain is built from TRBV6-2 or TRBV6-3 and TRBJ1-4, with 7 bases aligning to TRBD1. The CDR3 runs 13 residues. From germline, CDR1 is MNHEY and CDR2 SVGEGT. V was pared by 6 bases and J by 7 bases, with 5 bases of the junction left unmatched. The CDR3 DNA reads TGTGCCAGCAGCAACAGGGGTGGTGAAAAACTGTTTTTT. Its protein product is CASSNRGGEKLFF.

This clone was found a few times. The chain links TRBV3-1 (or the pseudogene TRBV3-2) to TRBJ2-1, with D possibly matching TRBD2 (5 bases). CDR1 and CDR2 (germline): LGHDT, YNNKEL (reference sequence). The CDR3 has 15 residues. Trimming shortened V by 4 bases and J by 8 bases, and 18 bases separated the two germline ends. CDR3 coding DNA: TGTGCCAGCAGCCCACGGGGTCACCAGGACGATGAGCAGTTCTTC. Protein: CASSPRGHQDDEQFF.

Here the CDR3 DNA reads TGTGCCAGCAGCCCGGACAGAAACTCTGGAAACACCATATATTTT. It codes for CASSPDRNSGNTIYF. The rearrangement uses TRBV5-5 and TRBJ1-3; weak D call: TRBD1 (6 bases). This CDR3 region has 15 residues. Germline CDR1 is SGHKS and CDR2 is YYEKEE (reference sequence). Trimming took off 4 bases at V and 0 bases at J, with 11 bases between the two ends.

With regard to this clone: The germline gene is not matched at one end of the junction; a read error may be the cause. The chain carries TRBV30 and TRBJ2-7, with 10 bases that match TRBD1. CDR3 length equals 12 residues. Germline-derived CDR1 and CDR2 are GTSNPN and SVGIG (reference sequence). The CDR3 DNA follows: TGTGCCTGGGGACGGGACAGGGGCTCTATGGGCTTC. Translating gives CAWGRDRGSMGF.

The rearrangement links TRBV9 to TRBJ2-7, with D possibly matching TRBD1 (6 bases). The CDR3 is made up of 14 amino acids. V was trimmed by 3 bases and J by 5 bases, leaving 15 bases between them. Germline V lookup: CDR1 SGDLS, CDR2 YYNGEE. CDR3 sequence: CASSDGQFGHEQYF. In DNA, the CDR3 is TGTGCCAGCAGCGACGGACAGTTTGGGCACGAGCAGTACTTC.

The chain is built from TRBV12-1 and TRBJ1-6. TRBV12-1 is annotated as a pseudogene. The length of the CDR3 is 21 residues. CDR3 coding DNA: TGTGCCAGCAGCTTTGCCCAGGGACTATCTGGATCGAGCTCCTATAATTCACCCCTCCACTTT. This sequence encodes CASSFAQGLSGSSSYNSPLHF.

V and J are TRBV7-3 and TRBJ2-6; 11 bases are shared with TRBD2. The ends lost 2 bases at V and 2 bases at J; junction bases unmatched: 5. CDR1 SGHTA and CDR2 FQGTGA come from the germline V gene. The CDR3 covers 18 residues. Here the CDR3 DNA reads TGTGCCAGCAGCTTAGGGATACTAGCGGGAGCTGGGGCCAACGTCCTGACTTTC. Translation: CASSLGILAGAGANVLTF. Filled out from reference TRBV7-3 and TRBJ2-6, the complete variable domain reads GAGVSQTPSNKVTEKGKYVELRCDPISGHTALYWYRQSLGQGPEFLIYFQGTGAADDSGLPNDRFFAVRPEGSVSTLKIQRTERGDSAVYLCASSLGILAGAGANVLTFGAGSRLTVL.

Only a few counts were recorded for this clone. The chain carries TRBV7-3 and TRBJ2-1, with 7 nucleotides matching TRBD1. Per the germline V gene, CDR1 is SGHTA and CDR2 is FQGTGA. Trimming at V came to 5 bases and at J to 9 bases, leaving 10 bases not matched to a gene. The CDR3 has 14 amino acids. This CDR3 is CASSPGTATGEQFF. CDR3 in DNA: TGTGCCAGCAGCCCCGGGACAGCCACCGGTGAGCAGTTCTTC.

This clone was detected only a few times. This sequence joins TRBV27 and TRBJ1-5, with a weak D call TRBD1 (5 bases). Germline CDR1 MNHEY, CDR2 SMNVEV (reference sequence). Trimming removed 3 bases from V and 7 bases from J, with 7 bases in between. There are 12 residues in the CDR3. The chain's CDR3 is CASSFPGQPQHF. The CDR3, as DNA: TGTGCCAGCAGTTTTCCAGGGCAGCCCCAGCATTTT.

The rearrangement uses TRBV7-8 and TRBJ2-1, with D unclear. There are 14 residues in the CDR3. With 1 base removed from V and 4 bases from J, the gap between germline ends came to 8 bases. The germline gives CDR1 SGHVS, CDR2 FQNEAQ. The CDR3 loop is CASSLGEMYNEQFF. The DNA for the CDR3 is TGTGCCAGCAGCTTAGGAGAGATGTACAATGAGCAGTTCTTC.

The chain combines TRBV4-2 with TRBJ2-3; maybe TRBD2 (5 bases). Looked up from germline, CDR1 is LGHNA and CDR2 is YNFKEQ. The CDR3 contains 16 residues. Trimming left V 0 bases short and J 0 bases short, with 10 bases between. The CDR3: CASSQEAASSTDTQYF. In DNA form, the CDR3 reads TGTGCCAGCAGCCAAGAGGCTGCTAGCAGCACAGATACGCAGTATTTT.

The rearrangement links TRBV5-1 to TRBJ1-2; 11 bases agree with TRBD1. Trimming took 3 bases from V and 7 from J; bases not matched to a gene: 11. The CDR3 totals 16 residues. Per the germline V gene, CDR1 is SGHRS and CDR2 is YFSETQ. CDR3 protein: CASSWARTGTGGGYTF. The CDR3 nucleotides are TGCGCCAGCAGCTGGGCTAGAACCGGGACAGGGGGTGGCTACACCTTC.

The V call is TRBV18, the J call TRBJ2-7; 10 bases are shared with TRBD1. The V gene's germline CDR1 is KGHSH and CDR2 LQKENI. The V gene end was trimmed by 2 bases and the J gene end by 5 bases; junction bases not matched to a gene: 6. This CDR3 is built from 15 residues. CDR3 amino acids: CASSPRGQGLDEQYF. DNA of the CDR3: TGTGCCAGCTCACCAAGGGGACAGGGGTTGGACGAGCAGTACTTC.

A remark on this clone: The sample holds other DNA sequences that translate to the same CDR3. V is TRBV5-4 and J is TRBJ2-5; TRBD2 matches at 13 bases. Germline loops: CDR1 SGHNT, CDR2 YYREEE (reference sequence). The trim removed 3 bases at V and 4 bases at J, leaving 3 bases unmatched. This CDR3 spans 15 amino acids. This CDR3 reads CASSSLAGGGETQYF. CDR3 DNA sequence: TGTGCCAGCAGCTCACTAGCGGGAGGGGGAGAGACCCAGTACTTC.

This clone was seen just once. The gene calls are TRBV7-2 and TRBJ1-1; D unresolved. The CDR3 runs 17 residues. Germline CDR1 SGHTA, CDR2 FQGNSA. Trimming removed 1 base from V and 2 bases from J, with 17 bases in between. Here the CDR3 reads CASSLVLWAEENTEAFF. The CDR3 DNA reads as TGTGCCAGCAGCTTAGTGCTCTGGGCAGAAGAAAACACTGAAGCTTTCTTT.

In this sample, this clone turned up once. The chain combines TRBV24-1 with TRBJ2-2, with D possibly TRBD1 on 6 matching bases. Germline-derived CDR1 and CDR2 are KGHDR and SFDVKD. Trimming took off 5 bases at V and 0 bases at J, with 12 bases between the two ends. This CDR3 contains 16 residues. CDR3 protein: CATSAGAPANTGELFF. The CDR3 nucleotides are TGTGCCACCAGTGCAGGGGCCCCCGCGAACACCGGGGAGCTGTTTTTT.